The source of this T cell receptor beta chain is a study of CD8 T cells in ankylosing spondylitis. Study findings and constraints: Seemingly distinctive of ankylosing spondylitis blood was a TCR beta motif formed by eight highly homologous variants.

In this sample, this clonotype turned up a few times. As yet, its antigen is unknown. Using its own MiXCR run on the 5' RACE reads, TCRdb lists one record per CDR3 protein. The sample has about 540,000 distinct CDR3 sequences; about an eighth are singletons. V lost 0 bases and J 6 bases, leaving 12 bases between the germline ends. Per germline, CDR1 SGHNT and CDR2 YYREEE (reference sequence). The CDR3 consists of 14 residues. The TCR originated in a male donor with ankylosing spondylitis. Sample: blood, either unsorted or a sorted T cell fraction (not recorded which). The chain combines TRBV5-4 with TRBJ1-2; D possibly corresponds to TRBD1 (6 bases). The CDR3: CASSLAGAYDGYTF. The CDR3 DNA reads as TGTGCCAGCAGCTTGGCAGGGGCGTACGATGGCTACACCTTC.